The rows below give T cell receptor beta chains drawn from one sample of a study of T cells in Graves' hyperthyroidism and ophthalmopathy. TCRdb re-derived calls from the multiplex PCR reads in MiXCR, one entry per CDR3 protein. The sample carries 600,000 to 750,000 distinct CDR3 sequences, approximately 15% recorded once. The sequenced material came from blood. The origin of the receptors is a man in his fifties or sixties with Graves' hyperthyroidism. Each CDR3 is given with its conserved first and last residue. The order of the fields is D gene, clone size, J gene, V gene, CDR3 DNA, CDR3 protein. A D gene is named only where the DNA matches it firmly. Clone size is given for some rows only: seen once, a few or many times, or a class if the clone is expanded.

TRBD2	NA	TRBJ2-1	TRBV5-1	TGCGCCAGCAGCTGGGGGACTAGCGGGATGGGGTCCTACAATGAGCAGTTCTTC	CASSWGTSGMGSYNEQFF
TRBD1	many	TRBJ2-1	TRBV28	TGTGCCAGCAACAGGGGAACCAATGAGCAGTTCTTC	CASNRGTNEQFF
NA	many	TRBJ1-1	TRBV2	TGTGCCAGCACCTTTTACACTGAAGCTTTCTTT	CASTFYTEAFF
TRBD2	many	TRBJ2-3	TRBV5-1	TGCGCCAGCAGCTTGGAGGGACTAGCGGGAGTCTTCCCAGATACGCAGTATTTT	CASSLEGLAGVFPDTQYF
NA	few	TRBJ2-6	TRBV6-5	TGTGCCAGCAGTTACTTACCGGGGGCCCTTGCGGGGGCCAACGTCCTGACTTTC	CASSYLPGALAGANVLTF
TRBD1	few	TRBJ2-1	TRBV28	TGTGCCAGCACCTCCGCGGGACAGGGGCTAAACAATGAGCAGTTCTTC	CASTSAGQGLNNEQFF
TRBD2	many	TRBJ2-1	TRBV30	TGTGCCTGGAGTCTAGCGGGCCTTCAGTTCTTC	CAWSLAGLQFF
NA	many	TRBJ2-1	TRBV27	TGTGCCAGCAGACCCAGGGGCGGGAGAGGGGATGAGCAGTTCTTC	CASRPRGGRGDEQFF
NA	NA	TRBJ1-6	TRBV20-1	TGCAGTGCTAGAGAAATCCTGGGACACCAAACGATCTATAATTCACCCCTCCACTTT	CSAREILGHQTIYNSPLHF
NA	many	TRBJ2-1	TRBV6-1	TGTGCCAGCAGGCCCTCGGGGGAGTTGAATGAGCAGTTCTTC	CASRPSGELNEQFF
NA	many	TRBJ1-2	TRBV30	TGTGCCTGGAGTAGATGGGAGAGCTATGGCTACACCTTC	CAWSRWESYGYTF
NA	many	TRBJ2-7	TRBV12-3/TRBV12-4	TGTGCCAGCAGTTTGATTGGGAGCGAGCAGTACTTC	CASSLIGSEQYF
NA	many	TRBJ1-6	TRBV27	TGTGCCAGCACCGAGTCGCCGGGAAGGAATTCACCCCTCCACTTT	CASTESPGRNSPLHF
TRBD1	few	TRBJ1-2	TRBV30	TGTGCCTGGCGGGACAGGGAAATTTATGGCTACACCTTC	CAWRDREIYGYTF
NA	NA	TRBJ2-1	TRBV12-3/TRBV12-4	TGTGCCAGCAGAAACCGGGAGATGGGAAATGAGCAGTTCTTC	CASRNREMGNEQFF
TRBD2	many	TRBJ2-7	TRBV2	TGTGCAAGCGGGAGCTTTTCCTACGAGCAGTACTTC	CASGSFSYEQYF
TRBD2	many	TRBJ2-2	TRBV2	TGTGCCAGCAGTATCCGACTAGCGACCGGGGAGCTGTTTTTT	CASSIRLATGELFF
NA	many	TRBJ2-7	TRBV28	TGTGCCAGCAGTAGGACTAGGGGGGGGACCTACGAGCAGTACTTC	CASSRTRGGTYEQYF
NA	many	TRBJ1-1	TRBV11-2	TGTGCCAGCAGCTCTCCCCCCCTAGGGGTAGATGACACTGAAGCTTTCTTT	CASSSPPLGVDDTEAFF
NA	many	TRBJ1-1	TRBV27	TGTGCCAGCAGTTTACCTGCCGTGACTTATTTGGACACTGAAGCTTTCTTT	CASSLPAVTYLDTEAFF